This T cell receptor beta chain derives from a study of cytomegalovirus exposure and HLA in healthy donors. This clone was recorded only once. Repertoires were generated with immunoSEQ multiplex PCR, while TCRdb's copy carries only in-frame clones and drops some. This repertoire shows fewer than 400,000 clones, just over 85% found once; its top ten account for about 0.91%. The CDR3 consists of 14 residues. The germline gives CDR1 SGHVS, CDR2 FNYEAQ. The V end lost 1 base, the J end lost 10 bases, and 16 bases lay between the germline ends. The chain links TRBV7-6 to TRBJ1-2, with D possibly TRBD1 on 5 matching bases. The receptor comes from a woman younger than 35 in good health and CMV-seronegative. Material: PBMCs. In DNA, the CDR3 is TGTGCCAGCAGCTTAGATCCAGGGATGGAAGACTACACCTTC. It yields the protein CASSLDPGMEDYTF.